The clone carrying this T cell receptor (beta chain) appeared many times. The antigen is undetermined. This specimen comes from a study of metastatic and nonmetastatic thyroid tumors. Study context: For malignant and benign thyroid patients, tumor or nodule tissue and blood were the sources whose repertoires were compared.

General study results and limits: Relative to benign nodules, malignant thyroid tumors were reportedly characterized by significantly elevated TCR beta diversity in blood and tumor.

Before thyroid surgery, none of the patients had received any treatment. TCRdb used MiXCR to call clones anew from the PCR reads. The table shows about 15,000 clones, with about a quarter occurring only once. The CDR3 loop spans 12 amino acids. V lost 5 bases and J lost 5, with 10 bases in between. Germline CDR1 and CDR2: SGHDT and YYEEEE. The TCR sequence derives from a female donor with papillary thyroid cancer or a benign thyroid nodule (not recorded which). Some clones in this sample may be carry-over from other donors' samples. The rearrangement joins TRBV5-6 to TRBJ1-2, with no clear D. The sequenced sample consisted of tumor tissue. The CDR3 nucleotides read TGTGCCAGCAGTTCGGACTGGTATGGCTACACCTTC. Protein: CASSSDWYGYTF.